The sequence of this T cell receptor beta chain was determined in a study of blood T cells in healthy people across ages. Then a second PCR, running roughly 7 to 12 cycles, was carried out with a sample-barcoded 5' primer and a J-beta primer mix. TCRdb reanalysed the 5' RACE reads using MiXCR and keeps one entry per CDR3 protein. The table shows hundreds of thousands of distinct CDR3 sequences, with around 24% occurring only once. Trimming took 5 bases from V and 3 from J; bases not matched to a gene: 4. CDR3 length equals 14 residues. The V gene's germline CDR1 is SGHTA and CDR2 FQGTGA. The data were also submitted as part of a second study, on T cells of mothers and their children.

V gene TRBV7-3 combines with J gene TRBJ1-1, with TRBD1 matching 9 bases. The sequence was collected from a boy aged 5-17 years in good health. Sequencing input: blood. The CDR3 protein is CASSLQGADTEAFF. The CDR3 DNA sequence: TGTGCCAGCAGCCTACAGGGGGCGGACACTGAAGCTTTCTTT.